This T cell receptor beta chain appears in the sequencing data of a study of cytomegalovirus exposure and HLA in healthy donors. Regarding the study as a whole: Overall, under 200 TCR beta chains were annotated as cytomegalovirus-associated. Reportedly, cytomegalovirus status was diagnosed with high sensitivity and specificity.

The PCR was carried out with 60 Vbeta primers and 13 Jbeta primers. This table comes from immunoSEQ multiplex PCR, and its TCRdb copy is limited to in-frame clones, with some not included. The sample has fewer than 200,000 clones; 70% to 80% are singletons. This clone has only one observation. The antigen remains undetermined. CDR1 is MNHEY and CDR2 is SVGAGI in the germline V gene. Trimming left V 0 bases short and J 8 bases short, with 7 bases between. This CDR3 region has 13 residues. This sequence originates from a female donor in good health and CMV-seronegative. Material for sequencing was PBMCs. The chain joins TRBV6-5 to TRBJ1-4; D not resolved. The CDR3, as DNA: TGTGCCAGCAGTTACTCCCCCGGGGAAAAACTGTTTTTT. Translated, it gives CASSYSPGEKLFF.